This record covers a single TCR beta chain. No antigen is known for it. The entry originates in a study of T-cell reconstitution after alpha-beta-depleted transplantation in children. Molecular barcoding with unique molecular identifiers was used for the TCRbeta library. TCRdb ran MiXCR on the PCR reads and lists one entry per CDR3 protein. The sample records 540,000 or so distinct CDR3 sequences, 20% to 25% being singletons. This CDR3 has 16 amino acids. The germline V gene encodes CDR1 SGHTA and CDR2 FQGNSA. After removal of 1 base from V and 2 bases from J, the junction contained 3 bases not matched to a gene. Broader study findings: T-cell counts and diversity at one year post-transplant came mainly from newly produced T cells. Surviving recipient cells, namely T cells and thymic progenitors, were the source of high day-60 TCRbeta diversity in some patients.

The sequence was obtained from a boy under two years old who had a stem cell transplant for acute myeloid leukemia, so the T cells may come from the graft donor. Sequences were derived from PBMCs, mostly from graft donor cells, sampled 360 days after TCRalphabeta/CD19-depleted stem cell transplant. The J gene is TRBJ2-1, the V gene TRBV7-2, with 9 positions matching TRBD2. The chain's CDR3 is CASSLDGGGAYNEQFF. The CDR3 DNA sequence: TGTGCCAGCAGCTTAGATGGCGGGGGGGCCTACAATGAGCAGTTCTTC.